These 5 T cell receptor beta chains came from one sample sequenced in a study of CD8 T cells in ankylosing spondylitis. From the 5' RACE reads, TCRdb called clonotypes with MiXCR, one entry per CDR3 protein. The table has about 220,000 distinct CDR3 sequences, approximately 7.3% seen once. These receptors have no identified antigens. Study-wide results and limits: Roughly 8 highly homologous variants made up a TCR beta motif that seemed to typify ankylosing spondylitis blood.

The source material was blood, either unsorted or a sorted T cell fraction (not recorded which). The receptors were gathered from a male donor with ankylosing spondylitis.

This clonotype showed up many times. This sequence joins TRBV4-3 and TRBJ2-1; TRBD2 aligns across 11 bases. The ends lost 4 bases at V and 1 base at J; junction bases unmatched: 9. CDR3 length equals 18 residues. The germline gives CDR1 LGHNA, CDR2 YSLEER. The DNA for the CDR3 is TGCGCCAGCAGCCGAGGGAGGATAGCGGGAGGGTCCTACAATGAGCAGTTCTTC. Translating it yields CASSRGRIAGGSYNEQFF.

There are many counts of this clonotype. CDR3: CASSTGTPYEQYF. CDR3 nucleotide sequence: TGTGCCAGTAGTACCGGGACTCCCTACGAGCAGTACTTC. The V gene is TRBV19, the J gene TRBJ2-7, with TRBD2 as a possible D gene (6 bases). From germline, CDR1 is LNHDA and CDR2 SQIVND (reference sequence). The CDR3 has 13 amino acids. Trimming stripped 4 bases from V and 2 bases from J, with 9 bases between.

At least ten counts were recorded for this clonotype. The chain is built from TRBV29-1 and TRBJ2-1; 7 bases agree with TRBD2. This CDR3 spans 11 amino acids. Germline V lookup: CDR1 SQVTM, CDR2 ANQGSEA. The V gene end was trimmed by 6 bases and the J gene end by 7 bases; junction bases not matched to a gene: 3. CDR3 in DNA: TGCAGCGTGGGACTACGAAATGAGCAGTTCTTC. As protein: CSVGLRNEQFF.

This clonotype was observed at least ten times. V is TRBV5-5 and J is TRBJ1-1; D is perhaps TRBD1 (6 bases). CDR3 length: 15 amino acids. CDR1 is SGHKS and CDR2 is YYEKEE in the germline V gene (reference sequence). V dropped 3 bases and J dropped 11 bases, with 23 bases sitting between them. Here the CDR3 reads CASSSPDIGGRGAFF. The CDR3 nucleotides read TGTGCCAGCAGCTCGCCCGATATTGGGGGGCGCGGCGCTTTCTTT.

The chain carries TRBV10-2 and TRBJ2-7, with D maybe TRBD2 (5 bases). Deletions cut 8 bases from V and 2 bases from J, with 16 bases between. This CDR3 spans 14 amino acids. Germline CDR1 is WSHSY and CDR2 is SAAADI. The CDR3 DNA is TGCGCCAGCGGAGGACTCACCCCTACCTACGAGCAGTACTTC. Its protein product is CASGGLTPTYEQYF.